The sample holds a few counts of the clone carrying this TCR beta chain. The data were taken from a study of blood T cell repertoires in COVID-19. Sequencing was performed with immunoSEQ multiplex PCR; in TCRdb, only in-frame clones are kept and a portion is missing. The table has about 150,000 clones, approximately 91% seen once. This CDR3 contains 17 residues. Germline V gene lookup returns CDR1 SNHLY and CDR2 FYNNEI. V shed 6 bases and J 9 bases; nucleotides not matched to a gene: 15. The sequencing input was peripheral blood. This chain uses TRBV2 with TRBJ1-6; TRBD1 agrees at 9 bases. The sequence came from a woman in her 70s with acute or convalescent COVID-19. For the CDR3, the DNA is TGTGCCAGCAGCAGTCTGGACAGGGGTTCATTTAGTTCACCCCTCCACTTT. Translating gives CASSSLDRGSFSSPLHF.